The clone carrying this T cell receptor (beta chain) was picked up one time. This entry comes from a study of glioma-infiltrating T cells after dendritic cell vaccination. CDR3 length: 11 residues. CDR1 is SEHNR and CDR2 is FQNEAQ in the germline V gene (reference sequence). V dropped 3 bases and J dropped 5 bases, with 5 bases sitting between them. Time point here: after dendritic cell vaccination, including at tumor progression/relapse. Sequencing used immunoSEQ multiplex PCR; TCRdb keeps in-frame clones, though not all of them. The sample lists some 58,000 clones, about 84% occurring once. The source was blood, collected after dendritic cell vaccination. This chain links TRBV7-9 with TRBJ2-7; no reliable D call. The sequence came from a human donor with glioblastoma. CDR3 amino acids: CASSLGNEQYF. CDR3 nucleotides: TGTGCCAGCAGCTTGGGCAACGAGCAGTACTTC.